This paragraph covers one T cell receptor (beta chain) sequence. Its antigen is not known. TCRdb keeps only in-frame clones here, not all; method: immunoSEQ multiplex PCR. The repertoire has 210,000 or so clones, roughly 94% of them found once; the top ten carry approximately 1.5%. This specimen belongs to a study of T cell responses to AZD1222 COVID-19 vaccine. Broader study findings: Spike-specific TCR breadth and depth were elevated following two AZD1222 doses. Just a handful of AZD1222 recipients tested seropositive at baseline. Among spike-specific TCRs, nearly half reportedly target unmutated variant regions.

Trimming cost V 3 bases and J 2 bases; bases outside gene matches: 5. Germline V gene data show CDR1 as SGHDT and CDR2 as YYEEEE. The CDR3 runs 15 residues. The rearrangement links TRBV5-6 to TRBJ1-2, with TRBD1 matching over 9 bases. Sequencing was performed on peripheral blood, taken 28 days after the second dose of the MenACWY control vaccine. The sequence was obtained from an adult who received the MenACWY meningococcal vaccine as a control. This CDR3 reads CASSSGTGRNYGYTF. The CDR3 DNA follows: TGTGCCAGCAGCTCGGGGACAGGGAGAAACTATGGCTACACCTTC.